This TCR beta chain was profiled in a study of T cell responses to AZD1222 COVID-19 vaccine. Study-level background: Timing groups of about 4 and about 12 weeks for second doses were pooled.

Comment on this clone: The target antigen is unknown.

Overall study findings and caveats: Every sample of the repertoires postdated the peak T cell response. Dominant CD4 TCR responses targeted spike regions 160-218 and 743-854. Two doses of AZD1222 preceded a rise in Spike-specific TCR breadth and depth.

V lost 5 bases and J lost 5, with 12 bases in between. CDR3 length: 13 residues. Libraries were prepared by immunoSEQ multiplex PCR; TCRdb keeps only in-frame clonotypes and omits some of them. This table has around 130,000 clones, roughly 88% appearing once. The input for sequencing was peripheral blood, taken on day 0 of AZD1222 vaccination. V is TRBV12-3 or TRBV12-4 and J is TRBJ1-2; D unresolved. The sequence came from an adult in good health. CDR3 amino acids: CASSPVESYGYTF. CDR3 coding DNA: TGTGCCAGCAGTCCCGTTGAGTCTTATGGCTACACCTTC.